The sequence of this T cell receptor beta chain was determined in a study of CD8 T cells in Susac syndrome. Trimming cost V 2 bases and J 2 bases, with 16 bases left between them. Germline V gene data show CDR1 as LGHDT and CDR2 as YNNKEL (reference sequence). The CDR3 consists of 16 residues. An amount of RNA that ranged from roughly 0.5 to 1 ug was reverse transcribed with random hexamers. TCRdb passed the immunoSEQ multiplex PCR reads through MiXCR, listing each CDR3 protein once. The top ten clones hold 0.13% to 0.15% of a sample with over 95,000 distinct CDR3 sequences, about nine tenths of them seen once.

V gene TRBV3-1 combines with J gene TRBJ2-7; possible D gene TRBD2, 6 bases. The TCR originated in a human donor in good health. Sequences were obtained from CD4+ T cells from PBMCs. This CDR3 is CASSQYGRGLTYEQYF. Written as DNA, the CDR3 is TGTGCCAGCAGCCAATATGGGCGGGGCCTCACCTACGAGCAGTACTTC.